This T cell receptor beta chain emerged from a study of beta chain features in type 1 diabetes. Broader study findings: In type 1 diabetes patients, VDJ junctions had fewer insertions; deletions at these junctions were more frequent. Short templates might get an advantage during PCR, and this would be equal in patients and controls.

Expressed TCRB transcripts were sequenced because the entire RNA isolate underwent reverse transcription. Here immunoSEQ multiplex PCR was the method, and the copy in TCRdb shows in-frame clones only, minus some. This repertoire shows about 150,000 clones, over 7.5% found once; its top ten account for approximately 0.65%. Naive, central memory, regulatory and stem cell-like memory cells within the CD4+ compartment were sorted using CD45RO/CCR7/CD25/CD127/CD95/CD27. V was shortened by 5 bases and J by 7 bases, with 7 bases between the two germline ends. This CDR3 spans 11 amino acids. CDR1 is SGHTA, CDR2 FQGNSA, per germline. There are many counts of this clone. No antigen is known for it.

Sequencing input: central memory CD4+ T cells from blood. The V and J genes are TRBV7-2 and TRBJ2-3; D is ambiguous. The TCR was taken from a man aged 18-30 years in good health. CDR3 sequence reads: CASSGRYTQYF. The CDR3 bases are TGTGCCAGCAGCGGCAGGTATACGCAGTATTTT.